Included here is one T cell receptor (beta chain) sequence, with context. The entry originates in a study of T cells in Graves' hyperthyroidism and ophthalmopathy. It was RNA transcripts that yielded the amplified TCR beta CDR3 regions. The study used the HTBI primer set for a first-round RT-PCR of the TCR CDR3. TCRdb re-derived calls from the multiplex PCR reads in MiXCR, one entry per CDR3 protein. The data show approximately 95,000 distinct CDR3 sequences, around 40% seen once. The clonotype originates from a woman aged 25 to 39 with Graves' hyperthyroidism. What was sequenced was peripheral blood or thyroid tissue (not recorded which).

The CDR3 DNA sequence: TGTGCCAGCAGCTTAGGTACAGGGGGCCACGATGAAAAACTGTTTTTT. This gives the protein CASSLGTGGHDEKLFF. This chain uses TRBV7-3 with TRBJ1-4, with 9 bases lining up with TRBD1. Per the germline V gene, CDR1 is SGHTA and CDR2 is FQGTGA. J lost 6 bases, V lost 2 bases, and 7 bases had no gene match. The CDR3 runs 16 residues.